This is a list of T cell receptor beta chains from one sample in a study of CD8 T cells in Susac syndrome. Using its own MiXCR run on the immunoSEQ multiplex PCR reads, TCRdb lists one record per CDR3 protein. The data show around 150,000 distinct CDR3 sequences, roughly 95% seen once. The sample consisted of CD4+ T cells from PBMCs. The receptors shown here come from a human donor with multiple sclerosis. Each CDR3 is given with its conserved first and last residue. The D gene is left open where the match is weak. Rows give clone size only sometimes, using once, few, many, or a class for an expanded clone.

size: -; J: TRBJ2-1; V: TRBV2; D: -; CDR3: CASRTHMYNEQFF; DNA: TGTGCCAGCAGGACACATATGTACAATGAGCAGTTCTTC
size: once; J: TRBJ1-2; V: TRBV5-4; D: -; CDR3: CASSSPTGPYGYTF; DNA: TGTGCCAGCAGTTCGCCTACAGGCCCCTATGGCTACACCTTC
size: -; J: TRBJ2-2; V: TRBV6-4; D: TRBD1; CDR3: CASSRGQPNTGELFF; DNA: TGTGCCAGCAGTAGGGGACAGCCGAACACCGGGGAGCTGTTTTTT
size: -; J: TRBJ2-3; V: TRBV7-3; D: TRBD2; CDR3: CASSSQGLAGPTDTQYF; DNA: TGTGCCAGCAGCTCCCAGGGACTAGCGGGACCCACAGATACGCAGTATTTT
size: once; J: TRBJ2-7; V: TRBV10-3; D: TRBD2; CDR3: CAISVLAGANNEQYF; DNA: TGTGCCATCAGTGTCCTAGCGGGAGCTAACAACGAGCAGTACTTC
size: -; J: TRBJ2-7; V: TRBV30; D: -; CDR3: CAWSEGAYEQYF; DNA: TGTGCCTGGAGCGAGGGGGCCTACGAGCAGTACTTC
size: -; J: TRBJ1-2; V: TRBV12-3/TRBV12-4; D: TRBD1; CDR3: CASSQNRGANYGYTF; DNA: TGTGCCAGCAGTCAGAACAGGGGAGCTAACTATGGCTACACCTTC
size: -; J: TRBJ2-1; V: TRBV20-1; D: -; CDR3: CSAREGAREQFF; DNA: TGCAGTGCTAGAGAAGGGGCTCGGGAGCAGTTCTTC
size: -; J: TRBJ2-1; V: TRBV18; D: TRBD2; CDR3: CASSPAGGMDEQFF; DNA: TGTGCCAGCTCACCTGCGGGAGGGATGGATGAGCAGTTCTTC
size: -; J: TRBJ2-7; V: TRBV9; D: -; CDR3: CASSAGSSYEQYF; DNA: TGTGCCAGCAGCGCTGGCAGCTCCTACGAGCAGTACTTC
size: -; J: TRBJ2-7; V: TRBV29-1; D: -; CDR3: CIEEGMPYEQYF; DNA: TGCATAGAGGAGGGGATGCCCTACGAGCAGTACTTC